This TCR beta chain was recovered during a study of blood T cells in healthy people across ages. General study findings and limits: Possibly, changes in expanded clonotypes were confounded because donor CMV status was unknown. Long-lived and aged donors differed, with more naive CD4+ cells and higher diversity in the long-lived.

This clonotype was found many times. The target antigen is unknown. With a J-beta primer mix and a sample-barcoded 5' primer, a second PCR ran 7 to 11 cycles. TCRdb used MiXCR to reprocess the 5' RACE reads, holding one entry per CDR3 protein. The sample includes about 700,000 distinct CDR3 sequences, roughly 30% seen only once; the top ten take less than 20%. CDR3 size: 15 residues. Germline CDR1 and CDR2: SGHTA and FQGNSA. The V and J ends lost 6 bases and 3 bases respectively, with 18 bases between them. The chain uses TRBV7-2 and TRBJ2-7, with D possibly being TRBD1 (5 bases). Specimen: blood. This receptor was obtained from a woman over 75 in good health. CDR3 in amino acids: CASRPPAERGYEQYF. The CDR3 DNA reads TGTGCCAGCAGGCCCCCCGCAGAAAGGGGCTACGAGCAGTACTTC.